This TCR beta chain was identified in a study of prognosis after radiotherapy for stage I lung cancer. Remarks on this clonotype: A much larger clone differs by one base, so this may be a read error.

Unmatched junction bases numbered 14, after V lost 6 bases and J lost 13 bases. The CDR3 has 15 residues. CDR1 is MNHEY and CDR2 is SMNVEV in the germline V gene (reference sequence). Genomic DNA yielded TCR beta CDR3, amplified by two-round multiplex PCR. Primers (each specific to one TRBV or TRBJ gene) were used in first-round PCR. TCRdb reanalysed the multiplex PCR reads using MiXCR and keeps one entry per CDR3 protein. The sample yields fewer than 40,000 distinct CDR3 sequences, under 40% seen once. The rearrangement joins TRBV27 to TRBJ2-2; 10 bases line up with TRBD1. Material: PBMCs, obtained before or after stereotactic body radiation therapy (not recorded which). The sequence was collected from a donor aged 50 or older with non-small cell lung cancer. The CDR3 coding sequence is TGTGCCAGCAGGAGGGACAGGGGCAGCACCGTGGGGCTGTTTTTT. It is translated as CASRRDRGSTVGLFF.